The 21 T cell receptor beta chains reported below all come from one sample, sequenced in a study of blood T cell repertoires in COVID-19. Sequencing used immunoSEQ multiplex PCR; TCRdb keeps in-frame clones, though not all of them. The table lists 150,000 to 200,000 clones, 80% to 95% of them singletons. Source material: peripheral blood. The receptors derive from a man under 40 with COVID-19, enrolled during active disease.

This chain links TRBV5-1 with TRBJ2-1; D possibly corresponds to TRBD2 (6 bases). V lost 0 bases and J 1 base, leaving 11 bases between the germline ends. Germline values: CDR1 SGHRS, CDR2 YFSETQ. This CDR3 is 16 amino acids long. CDR3 sequence (DNA): TGCGCCAGCAGCTTGGGACTAGTCCATTCCTACAATGAGCAGTTCTTC. Translating gives CASSLGLVHSYNEQFF. The full variable domain, completed using reference TRBV5-1 and TRBJ2-1, is KAGVTQTPRYLIKTRGQQVTLSCSPISGHRSVSWYQQTPGQGLQFLFEYFSETQRNKGNFPGRFSGRQFSNSRSEMNVSTLELGDSALYLCASSLGLVHSYNEQFFGPGTRLTVL.

Only one count was recorded for this clone. The chain is built from TRBV29-1 and TRBJ2-5; unclear D gene. The CDR3 consists of 12 residues. With 4 bases removed from V and 5 bases from J, the gap between germline ends came to 11 bases. Germline V CDR1 and CDR2: SQVTM, ANQGSEA. CDR3 amino acids: CSVARNVETQYF. CDR3 nucleotides: TGCAGCGTTGCCAGGAACGTGGAGACCCAGTACTTC.

This clone was seen a single time. This chain connects TRBV5-1 to TRBJ1-2; 8 bases align to TRBD1. After removal of 4 bases from V and 7 bases from J, the junction contained 9 bases not matched to a gene. The CDR3 loop spans 14 amino acids. CDR1 SGHRS and CDR2 YFSETQ come from the germline V gene. The CDR3: CASSIPQGEGGYTF. The CDR3 DNA is TGCGCCAGCAGCATTCCACAGGGGGAAGGTGGCTACACCTTC.

The V and J genes are TRBV5-8 and TRBJ1-5; D remains ambiguous. Trimming pared 7 bases from V and 7 bases from J, leaving 12 bases between. The germline V gene has CDR1 SGHTS and CDR2 YDEGEE. The length of the CDR3 is 12 residues. The CDR3 sequence: CASREGGQPQHF. The DNA of the CDR3 is TGTGCCAGCCGAGAGGGAGGACAGCCCCAGCATTTT.

The rearrangement uses TRBV5-4 and TRBJ1-4, with D perhaps TRBD1 (6 bases). The CDR3 covers 17 residues. The V end was cut by 1 base, the J end by 8 bases, with 21 bases between. Germline V lookup: CDR1 SGHNT, CDR2 YYREEE (reference sequence). CDR3 nucleotide sequence: TGTGCCAGCAGCTTGCTGGAACAGGGAAGATTTGGGGAAAAACTGTTTTTT. Amino acid sequence: CASSLLEQGRFGEKLFF.

This clone was detected once. This sequence joins TRBV11-3 and TRBJ2-7, with a tentative D call TRBD1 (5 bases). Trimming left V 2 bases short and J 6 bases short, with 14 bases between. The CDR3 is 14 residues long. Germline-derived CDR1 and CDR2 are SGHNT and YENEEA. In nucleotides, the CDR3 is TGTGCCAGCAGCTTATACTCAGGGCAGGGCGAGCAGTACTTC. Its protein product is CASSLYSGQGEQYF.

This chain connects TRBV7-7 to TRBJ2-2, with 8 bases that match TRBD1. The CDR3 sequence is 16 residues long. The V and J ends lost 5 bases and 5 bases, in that order; junction bases with no gene match: 10. The germline V gene encodes CDR1 SSHAT and CDR2 FNYEAQ (reference sequence). CDR3 DNA: TGTGCCAGCAGCGCCGACAGGGGTCAGTTGACCGGGGAGCTGTTTTTT. Translation: CASSADRGQLTGELFF.

The chain recombines TRBV21-1 with TRBJ2-1; TRBD2 is the table's D call and was not checked against the DNA. TRBV21-1 is an annotated pseudogene. This CDR3 has 14 amino acids. CDR3 DNA: TGTGCCAGCAGCTTAGGGAGGATTTACAATGAGCAGTTCTTC. This encodes CASSLGRIYNEQFF.

This chain uses TRBV5-4 with TRBJ1-1; 8 bases align to TRBD1. V lost 4 bases, J lost 0 bases, and 5 bases stayed unmatched. The CDR3 sequence is 15 residues long. Germline V gene lookup returns CDR1 SGHNT and CDR2 YYREEE (reference sequence). As DNA, the CDR3 is TGTGCCAGCAGCCGCTCGGACAGGGTGAACACTGAAGCTTTCTTT. It codes for CASSRSDRVNTEAFF.

The chain carries TRBV18 and TRBJ2-7; 7 bases align to TRBD2. Germline V gene lookup returns CDR1 KGHSH and CDR2 LQKENI. The CDR3 is 15 amino acids. Trimming at V came to 3 bases and at J to 0 bases, leaving 5 bases not matched to a gene. This chain's CDR3 is CASSPFREASYEQYF. DNA for the CDR3: TGTGCCAGCTCACCCTTCCGGGAGGCCTCCTACGAGCAGTACTTC. The full variable domain, completed using reference TRBV18 and TRBJ2-7, is NAGVMQNPRHLVRRRGQEARLRCSPMKGHSHVYWYRQLPEEGLKFMVYLQKENIIDESGMPKERFSAEFPKEGPSILRIQQVVRGDSAAYFCASSPFREASYEQYFGPGTRLTVT.

This clone has only a few counts. A read error may be the cause here, since a much bigger clone is one base away. Other DNA sequences in the same sample also yield this CDR3. The chain employs TRBV27 and TRBJ2-5, with D uncertain. The V end lost 2 bases, the J end lost 1 base, and 8 bases lay between the germline ends. This CDR3 contains 14 residues. Germline CDR1 MNHEY, CDR2 SMNVEV (reference sequence). CDR3 in DNA: TGTGCCAGCAGTTTAGGCAGTCCCCAAGAGACCCAGTACTTC. Amino acids: CASSLGSPQETQYF.

The chain is built from TRBV6-5 and TRBJ1-2; D might be TRBD1 (5 bases). V gave up 5 bases and J gave up 4 bases, with 17 bases separating them. The germline V gene encodes CDR1 MNHEY and CDR2 SVGAGI. CDR3 size: 15 residues. The CDR3 nucleotides are TGTGCCAGCAGTACAAAGGGGCGCCCATCCTATGGCTACACCTTC. The encoded protein is CASSTKGRPSYGYTF.

The genes are TRBV5-1 and TRBJ2-5, with 7 bases fitting TRBD1. The length of the CDR3 is 14 residues. The germline V gene has CDR1 SGHRS and CDR2 YFSETQ. J was trimmed by 5 bases and V by 5 bases; bases with no gene match: 9. The DNA of the CDR3 is TGCGCCAGCAGACCACGGGCACAGGGGGAGACCCAGTACTTC. Translating it yields CASRPRAQGETQYF.

The V and J genes are TRBV6-2 or TRBV6-3 and TRBJ1-1; D gene ambiguous. The CDR3 loop spans 16 amino acids. The germline V gene has CDR1 MNHEY and CDR2 SVGEGT. V lost 2 bases and J 7 bases, leaving 20 bases between the germline ends. CDR3 in amino acids: CASSYPRGGRWNEAFF. In DNA form, the CDR3 reads TGTGCCAGCAGTTACCCCCGCGGAGGGCGGTGGAATGAAGCTTTCTTT.

The V gene is TRBV18, the J gene TRBJ1-5; D ambiguous. The V and J ends lost 3 bases and 16 bases respectively, with 19 bases between them. Germline CDR1 is KGHSH and CDR2 is LQKENI. The CDR3 is made up of 13 amino acids. CDR3 amino acids: CASSPPTLAGIHF. CDR3 coding DNA: TGTGCCAGCTCACCGCCCACCCTAGCGGGGATCCATTTT. Supplemented by reference TRBV18 and TRBJ1-5, the full variable domain reads NAGVMQNPRHLVRRRGQEARLRCSPMKGHSHVYWYRQLPEEGLKFMVYLQKENIIDESGMPKERFSAEFPKEGPSILRIQQVVRGDSAAYFCASSPPTLAGIHFGDGTRLSIL.

The chain employs TRBV18 and TRBJ2-3; D unresolved. Germline loops: CDR1 KGHSH, CDR2 LQKENI. V dropped 1 base and J dropped 0 bases, with 11 bases sitting between them. The CDR3 extends over 16 amino acids. The CDR3 here is CASSPRLEVSTDTQYF. The CDR3 DNA sequence: TGTGCCAGCTCACCACGGCTAGAAGTGAGCACAGATACGCAGTATTTT.

CDR3 protein: CATSRTLLSSYNEQFF. DNA of the CDR3: TGTGCCACCAGTCGGACTCTACTTAGCTCCTACAATGAGCAGTTCTTC. This chain links TRBV15 with TRBJ2-1; the D gene is possibly TRBD2 (5 bases). Germline-derived CDR1 and CDR2 are LNHNV and YYDKDF (reference sequence). The CDR3 is 16 amino acids. The germline V and J ends were trimmed by 6 bases and 0 bases, with 15 bases remaining between them. Full variable domain (remainder filled in from reference TRBV15 and TRBJ2-1): DAMVIQNPRYQVTQFGKPVTLSCSQTLNHNVMYWYQQKSSQAPKLLFHYYDKDFNNEADTPDNFQSRRPNTSFCFLDIRSPGLGDTAMYLCATSRTLLSSYNEQFFGPGTRLTVL.

The CDR3 reads CASRKDTQGEKLFF. CDR3 DNA: TGCGCCAGCAGAAAGGACACCCAAGGGGAAAAACTGTTTTTT. The chain couples TRBV23-1 to TRBJ1-4; a weak D match, TRBD1 (5 bases). TRBV23-1 is sorted into the ORF group, with uncertain function. This CDR3 spans 14 amino acids. V was trimmed by 6 bases and J by 8 bases, leaving 16 bases between them.

This chain joins TRBV7-9 and TRBJ1-1; TRBD1 might be the D (6 bases). The germline CDR1 and CDR2 sequences are SEHNR and FQNEAQ (reference sequence). This CDR3 is 15 amino acids long. V lost 1 base and J lost 1, with 10 bases in between. The CDR3 DNA sequence: TGTGCCAGCAGCTTAGGGGGGCGGAGGAACACTGAAGCTTTCTTT. It is translated as CASSLGGRRNTEAFF.

The chain is built from TRBV6-5 and TRBJ1-1; D perhaps matches TRBD1 (5 bases). Per the germline V gene, CDR1 is MNHEY and CDR2 is SVGAGI. CDR3 length: 13 amino acids. V dropped 6 bases and J dropped 1 base, with 9 bases sitting between them. In DNA, the CDR3 is TGTGCCAGCAGGCCAGGACAGAACACTGAAGCTTTCTTT. Protein: CASRPGQNTEAFF.

CDR3 bases: TGTGCCAGCAGCTTAGATCAGGGCTACAATGAGCAGTTCTTC. Its protein product is CASSLDQGYNEQFF. The chain recombines TRBV7-6 with TRBJ2-1; weak D call: TRBD1 (5 bases). V was shortened by 1 base and J by 3 bases, with 7 bases between the two germline ends. The CDR3 is 14 residues long. CDR1 is SGHVS, CDR2 FNYEAQ, per germline.